These 5 T cell receptor beta chains were all obtained from the same sample, sequenced in a study of technical replicates of blood from a few donors. This table comes from immunoSEQ multiplex PCR, and its TCRdb copy is limited to in-frame clones, with some not included. The sample has about 84,000 clones; 97% are singletons. What was sequenced was T cells isolated from PBMCs. These TCRs come from a human donor in good health.

The V and J genes are TRBV5-1 and TRBJ1-1, with D possibly matching TRBD1 (6 bases). V was clipped by 3 bases and J by 0 bases, with 9 bases between them. Germline lookup yields CDR1 SGHRS and CDR2 YFSETQ. This CDR3 has 14 residues. The chain's CDR3 is CASSSGQLNTEAFF. The CDR3 DNA reads as TGCGCCAGCAGCTCTGGACAGTTGAACACTGAAGCTTTCTTT.

This chain links TRBV6-5 with TRBJ1-4; possibly TRBD1 for D (6 bases). Germline-derived CDR1 and CDR2 are MNHEY and SVGAGI. Trimming took 2 bases from V and 8 from J, leaving 15 bases between them. The CDR3 totals 15 residues. For the CDR3, the DNA is TGTGCCAGCAGTTACGGGAATTCAGGGGCAGAAAAACTGTTTTTT. Amino acid sequence: CASSYGNSGAEKLFF.

This chain joins TRBV21-1 and TRBJ2-7; the D segment call TRBD1 is taken from the table without a DNA check. TRBV21-1 is assigned pseudogene status. The CDR3 has 19 residues. CDR3 bases: TGTGCCAGCAGCCCAATCCACCCAATTGCTGACAGGGCCGGGAACGAGCAGTACTTC. Protein product: CASSPIHPIADRAGNEQYF.

The CDR3 DNA is TGTGCCACCAGCAGCCTCTGGGGGACTAGCGAGAGAAATGAGCAGTTCTTC. As protein: CATSSLWGTSERNEQFF. The chain couples TRBV15 to TRBJ2-1, with 10 bases fitting TRBD2. CDR1 and CDR2 (germline): LNHNV, YYDKDF (reference sequence). V was pared by 3 bases and J by 7 bases, with 12 bases of the junction left unmatched. The CDR3 spans 17 residues. Full variable domain (outside the CDR3, taken from reference TRBV15 and TRBJ2-1): DAMVIQNPRYQVTQFGKPVTLSCSQTLNHNVMYWYQQKSSQAPKLLFHYYDKDFNNEADTPDNFQSRRPNTSFCFLDIRSPGLGDTAMYLCATSSLWGTSERNEQFFGPGTRLTVL.

Only one count was recorded for this clone. This chain uses TRBV5-1 with TRBJ1-1, with 9 bases identical to TRBD1. Germline assignment: CDR1 SGHRS and CDR2 YFSETQ. V was pared by 3 bases and J by 4 bases, with 7 bases of the junction left unmatched. This CDR3 has 15 amino acids. CDR3 sequence reads: CASSWTGDGGTEAFF. CDR3 DNA: TGCGCCAGCAGCTGGACAGGGGATGGGGGCACTGAAGCTTTCTTT.